A single sample gave rise to the 4 T cell receptor beta chains below, sequenced in a study of cytomegalovirus exposure and HLA in healthy donors. Here immunoSEQ multiplex PCR was the method, and the copy in TCRdb shows in-frame clones only, minus some. The table shows fewer than 120,000 clones, with about 92% occurring only once. Sequencing was carried out using PBMCs. The source is a woman younger than 35 in good health and CMV-seronegative.

The chain recombines TRBV6-4 with TRBJ1-1; D is possibly TRBD1 (6 bases). This CDR3 is built from 17 residues. V lost 5 bases and J lost 4, with 23 bases in between. Per germline, CDR1 MRHNA and CDR2 SNTAGT. CDR3 in amino acids: CASSRGYGIGVSTEAFF. CDR3 nucleotides: TGTGCCAGCAGTAGGGGGTACGGGATCGGAGTTAGCACTGAAGCTTTCTTT.

The chain recombines TRBV7-9 with TRBJ1-4, with D tentatively TRBD1 (6 bases). Between the trimmed V and J ends, which lost 4 bases and 7 bases, there was a span of 13 bases. The CDR3 covers 14 residues. Germline values: CDR1 SEHNR, CDR2 FQNEAQ (reference sequence). As DNA, the CDR3 is TGTGCCAGCAGCTCGGAGGACAGTGGTGAAAAACTGTTTTTT. Translation: CASSSEDSGEKLFF.

This rearrangement joins TRBV5-1 to TRBJ2-7; TRBD2 matches 9 bases. The germline V gene encodes CDR1 SGHRS and CDR2 YFSETQ. CDR3 length: 13 amino acids. Trimming took 1 base from V and 6 from J; bases not matched to a gene: 2. In DNA, the CDR3 is TGCGCCAGCAGCTTGAATAGCGGGGGCGAGCAGTACTTC. Translation: CASSLNSGGEQYF. Filled out from reference TRBV5-1 and TRBJ2-7, the complete variable domain reads KAGVTQTPRYLIKTRGQQVTLSCSPISGHRSVSWYQQTPGQGLQFLFEYFSETQRNKGNFPGRFSGRQFSNSRSEMNVSTLELGDSALYLCASSLNSGGEQYFGPGTRLTVT.

The chain has TRBV29-1 and TRBJ2-3, with D possibly TRBD1 on 5 matching bases. Trimming cost V 3 bases and J 7 bases, with 23 bases left between them. The CDR3 contains 16 residues. Looked up from germline, CDR1 is SQVTM and CDR2 is ANQGSEA. The CDR3 sequence: CSVEGPDGAVGNTQYF. The CDR3 bases are TGCAGCGTTGAGGGCCCGGATGGGGCAGTAGGAAATACGCAGTATTTT.